This paragraph covers one TCR beta chain sequence. As yet, its antigen is unknown. Measured with immunoSEQ multiplex PCR; TCRdb has only the in-frame clones, and not every one. The data show approximately 15,000 clones, over 75% seen once. This sample is part of a study of Tregs in tolerant kidney transplant recipients. Whole-study context: The nonmyeloablative bone marrow transplants came from related graft donors, with transient mixed chimerism.

General study findings and limits: Tolerant patients' donor-specific Tregs expanded beyond overall Tregs, suggesting antigen-driven growth. Biological reproducibility was not directly addressed in this study.

Germline V lookup: CDR1 MDHEN, CDR2 SYDVKM. The germline V and J ends were trimmed by 7 bases and 0 bases, with 14 bases remaining between them. CDR3 length equals 15 residues. The clonotype comes from a human donor who received a combined kidney and bone marrow transplant. The J gene is TRBJ2-3, the V gene TRBV28, with a weak D call TRBD1 (6 bases). Sequencing used Tregs from blood, obtained before the transplant. The CDR3 spells CASNQQGGSTDTQYF. The CDR3 DNA reads TGTGCCAGCAACCAACAGGGCGGTAGCACAGATACGCAGTATTTT.